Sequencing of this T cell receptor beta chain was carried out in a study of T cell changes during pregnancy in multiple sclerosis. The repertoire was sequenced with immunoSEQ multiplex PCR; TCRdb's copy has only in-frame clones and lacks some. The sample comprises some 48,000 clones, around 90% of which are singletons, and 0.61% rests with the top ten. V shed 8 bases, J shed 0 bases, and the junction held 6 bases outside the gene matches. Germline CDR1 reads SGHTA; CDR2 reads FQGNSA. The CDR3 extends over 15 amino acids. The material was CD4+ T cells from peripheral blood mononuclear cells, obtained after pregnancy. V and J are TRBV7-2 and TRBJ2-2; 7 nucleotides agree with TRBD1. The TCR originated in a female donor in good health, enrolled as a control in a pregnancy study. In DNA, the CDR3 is TGTGCCAGCGGCCGGGACAGAGCGAACACCGGGGAGCTGTTTTTT. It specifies CASGRDRANTGELFF.